Each of the 8 T cell receptor beta chains below was sequenced from the same sample in a study of CD8 T cells in Susac syndrome. RNA, at roughly 0.45 to 1 ug, was reverse transcribed with random hexamers. From the immunoSEQ multiplex PCR reads, TCRdb called clonotypes with MiXCR, one entry per CDR3 protein. The sample has hundreds of thousands of distinct CDR3 sequences; 95% are singletons. The sample consisted of CD4+ T cells from PBMCs. The receptors shown here come from a human donor with multiple sclerosis.

The chain employs TRBV29-1 and TRBJ2-7; TRBD2 aligns across 11 bases. Per the germline V gene, CDR1 is SQVTM and CDR2 is ANQGSEA. CDR3 size: 14 residues. The V gene end was trimmed by 4 bases and the J gene end by 4 bases; junction bases not matched to a gene: 6. CDR3 region: CSVGLAGRLYEQYF. The DNA for the CDR3 is TGCAGCGTTGGACTAGCGGGAAGGCTTTACGAGCAGTACTTC.

This clonotype appeared a single time. The chain couples TRBV20-1 to TRBJ2-1; TRBD2 matches at 14 bases. The V gene's germline CDR1 is DFQATT and CDR2 SNEGSKA (reference sequence). The CDR3 contains 14 residues. The ends lost 3 bases at V and 9 bases at J; junction bases unmatched: 4. The CDR3 DNA sequence: TGCAGTGCTAGGGGACTAGCGGGAGCGGGTGAGCAGTTCTTC. This encodes CSARGLAGAGEQFF.

This clonotype was found a few times. The genes are TRBV2 and TRBJ2-7, with 8 bases aligning to TRBD1. Germline CDR1 reads SNHLY; CDR2 reads FYNNEI. V lost 6 bases to trimming and J lost 2 bases; unmatched junction nucleotides: 6. This CDR3 is built from 14 residues. Written as DNA, the CDR3 is TGTGCCAGCAGCCGCGACAGGGGAGCCTACGAGCAGTACTTC. Amino acids: CASSRDRGAYEQYF.

The V call is TRBV30, the J call TRBJ2-5; D is ambiguous. CDR3 size: 13 residues. V was pared by 3 bases and J by 3 bases, with 11 bases between. Germline assignment: CDR1 GTSNPN and CDR2 SVGIG (reference sequence). The CDR3 spells CAWRGSKKETQYF. The CDR3, as DNA: TGTGCCTGGAGGGGGTCCAAGAAAGAGACCCAGTACTTC.

The J gene is TRBJ1-1, the V gene TRBV20-1; 8 bases are a match to TRBD1. The V and J ends lost 5 bases and 5 bases, in that order; junction bases with no gene match: 10. CDR3 length: 14 amino acids. CDR1 is DFQATT and CDR2 is SNEGSKA in the germline V gene (reference sequence). CDR3 nucleotide sequence: TGCAGTGCTTCTCAGGGGGCAGGATGGACTGAAGCTTTCTTT. Translated, it gives CSASQGAGWTEAFF.

The chain joins TRBV9 to TRBJ2-7, with 8 nucleotides matching TRBD2. V lost 0 bases and J lost 7; bases outside the gene matches: 12. The V gene's germline CDR1 is SGDLS and CDR2 YYNGEE. The CDR3 has 16 amino acids. CDR3 residues: CASSVAGGSGPGEQYF. The CDR3 nucleotides read TGTGCCAGCAGCGTAGCGGGAGGGAGTGGGCCTGGAGAGCAGTACTTC. Supplemented by reference TRBV9 and TRBJ2-7, the full variable domain reads DSGVTQTPKHLITATGQRVTLRCSPRSGDLSVYWYQQSLDQGLQFLIQYYNGEERAKGNILERFSAQQFPDLHSELNLSSLELGDSALYFCASSVAGGSGPGEQYFGPGTRLTVT.

The genes are TRBV18 and TRBJ2-7; D is unclear. V was cut by 6 bases and J by 1 base, with 13 bases left in between. CDR3 size: 14 residues. Germline V gene lookup returns CDR1 KGHSH and CDR2 LQKENI. CDR3 sequence (DNA): TGTGCCAGCTCGCCAAATCCCCTTTCCTACGAGCAGTACTTC. Its protein is CASSPNPLSYEQYF.

The chain couples TRBV29-1 to TRBJ2-7, with 9 bases lining up with TRBD2. Unmatched junction bases numbered 10, after V lost 7 bases and J lost 6 bases. This CDR3 contains 13 residues. Germline lookup yields CDR1 SQVTM and CDR2 ANQGSEA. For the CDR3, the DNA is TGCAGCGCCGAGCCCCTGACTAGCGGCGAGCAGTACTTC. Protein product: CSAEPLTSGEQYF.